This TCR beta chain was sequenced in a study of cytomegalovirus exposure and HLA in healthy donors. Germline lookup yields CDR1 MDHEN and CDR2 SYDVKM. The length of the CDR3 is 14 residues. The V end lost 6 bases, the J end lost 1 base, and 7 bases lay between the germline ends. Of note for this clone: Its antigen is not known.

Sequenced by immunoSEQ multiplex PCR; TCRdb stores in-frame clones only, minus some. The repertoire holds 300,000 to 450,000 clones, with 86% as singletons. Study results and limitations: Researchers counted roughly 160 TCR beta chains as cytomegalovirus-associated.

Sequences were obtained from PBMCs. This receptor was obtained from a woman younger than 30 in good health and CMV-seronegative. The chain uses TRBV28 and TRBJ2-6; D unclear. The CDR3 sequence is CASRSLSGANVLTF. DNA for the CDR3: TGTGCCAGCAGAAGCCTATCTGGGGCCAACGTCCTGACTTTC.